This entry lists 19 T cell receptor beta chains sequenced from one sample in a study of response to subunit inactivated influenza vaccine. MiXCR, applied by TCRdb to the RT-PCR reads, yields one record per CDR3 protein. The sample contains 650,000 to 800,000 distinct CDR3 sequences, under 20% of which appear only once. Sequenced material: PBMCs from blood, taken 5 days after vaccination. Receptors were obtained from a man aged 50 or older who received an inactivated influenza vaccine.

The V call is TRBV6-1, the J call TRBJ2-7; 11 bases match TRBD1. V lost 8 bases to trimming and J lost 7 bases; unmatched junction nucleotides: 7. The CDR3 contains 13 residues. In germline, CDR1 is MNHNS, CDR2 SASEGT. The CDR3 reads CASRLRDRGEQYF. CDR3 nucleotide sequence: TGTGCCAGCCGCCTTAGGGACAGGGGGGAGCAGTACTTC.

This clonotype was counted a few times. The CDR3 coding sequence is TGCGCCAGCAGCCGACCGGGGGGGCCACGTGAGCAGTTCTTC. It translates to CASSRPGGPREQFF. J is TRBJ2-1 and V is TRBV4-1; 8 bases line up with TRBD2. Trimming took 4 bases from V and 9 from J; bases not matched to a gene: 8. This CDR3 has 14 amino acids. The V gene's germline CDR1 is MGHRA and CDR2 YSYEKL.

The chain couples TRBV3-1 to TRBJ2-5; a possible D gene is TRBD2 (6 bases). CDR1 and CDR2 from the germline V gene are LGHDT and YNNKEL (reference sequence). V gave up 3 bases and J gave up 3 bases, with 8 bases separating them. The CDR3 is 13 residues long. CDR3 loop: CASSQWGEETQYF. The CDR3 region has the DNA TGTGCCAGCAGCCAGTGGGGGGAAGAGACCCAGTACTTC.

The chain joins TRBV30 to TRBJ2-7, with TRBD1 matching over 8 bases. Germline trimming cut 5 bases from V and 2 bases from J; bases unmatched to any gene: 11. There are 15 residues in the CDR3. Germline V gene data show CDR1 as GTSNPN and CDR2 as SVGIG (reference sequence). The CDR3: CAWHTGQGRTYEQYF. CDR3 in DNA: TGTGCCTGGCACACCGGACAGGGCAGGACCTACGAGCAGTACTTC. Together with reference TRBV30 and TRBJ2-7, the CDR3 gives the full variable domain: SQTIHQWPATLVQPVGSPLSLECTVEGTSNPNLYWYRQAAGRGLQLLFYSVGIGQISSEVPQNLSASRPQDRQFILSSKKLLLSDSGFYLCAWHTGQGRTYEQYFGPGTRLTVT.

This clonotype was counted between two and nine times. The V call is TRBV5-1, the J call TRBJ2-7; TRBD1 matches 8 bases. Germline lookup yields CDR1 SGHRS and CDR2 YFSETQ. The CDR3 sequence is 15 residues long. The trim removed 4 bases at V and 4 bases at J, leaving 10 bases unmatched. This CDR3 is CASSIERTGSYEQYF. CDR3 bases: TGCGCCAGCAGCATAGAAAGGACAGGGAGTTACGAGCAGTACTTC. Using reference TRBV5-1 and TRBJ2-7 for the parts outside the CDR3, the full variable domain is KAGVTQTPRYLIKTRGQQVTLSCSPISGHRSVSWYQQTPGQGLQFLFEYFSETQRNKGNFPGRFSGRQFSNSRSEMNVSTLELGDSALYLCASSIERTGSYEQYFGPGTRLTVT.

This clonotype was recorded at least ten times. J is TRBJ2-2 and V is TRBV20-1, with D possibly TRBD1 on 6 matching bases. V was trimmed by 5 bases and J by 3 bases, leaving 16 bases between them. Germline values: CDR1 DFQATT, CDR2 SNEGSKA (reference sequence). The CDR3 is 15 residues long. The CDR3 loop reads CSAQKQGRYTGELFF. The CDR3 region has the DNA TGCAGTGCTCAGAAACAGGGAAGGTACACCGGGGAGCTGTTTTTT.

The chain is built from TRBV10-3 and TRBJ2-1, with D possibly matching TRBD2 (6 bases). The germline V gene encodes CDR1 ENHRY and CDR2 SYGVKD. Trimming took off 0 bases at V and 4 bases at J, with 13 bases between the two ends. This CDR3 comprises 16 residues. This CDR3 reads CAISESRLGSYNEQFF. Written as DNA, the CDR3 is TGTGCCATCAGTGAGTCGCGACTAGGGTCTTACAATGAGCAGTTCTTC.

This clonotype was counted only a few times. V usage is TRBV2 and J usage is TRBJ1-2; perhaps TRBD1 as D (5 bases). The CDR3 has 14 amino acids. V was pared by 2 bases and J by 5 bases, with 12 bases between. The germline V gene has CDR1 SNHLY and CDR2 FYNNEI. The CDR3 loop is CASSEFDSGYGYTF. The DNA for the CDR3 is TGTGCCAGCAGTGAATTTGACAGTGGATATGGCTACACCTTC.

The CDR3 bases are TGTGCCAGCAGTTTTCAGGGGATGAGGGCTTTCTTT. Its translation: CASSFQGMRAFF. The chain is built from TRBV12-3 or TRBV12-4 and TRBJ1-1; a weak D match, TRBD1 (6 bases). The CDR3 has 12 residues. V gave up 3 bases and J gave up 11 bases, with 13 bases separating them.

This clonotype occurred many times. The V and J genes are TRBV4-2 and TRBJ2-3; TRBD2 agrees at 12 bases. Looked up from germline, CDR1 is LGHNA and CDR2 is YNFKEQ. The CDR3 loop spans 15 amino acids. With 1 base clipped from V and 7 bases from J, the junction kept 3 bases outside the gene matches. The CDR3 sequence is CASSQVGLAGNTQYF. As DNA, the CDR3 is TGTGCCAGCAGCCAAGTTGGACTAGCGGGAAATACGCAGTATTTT.

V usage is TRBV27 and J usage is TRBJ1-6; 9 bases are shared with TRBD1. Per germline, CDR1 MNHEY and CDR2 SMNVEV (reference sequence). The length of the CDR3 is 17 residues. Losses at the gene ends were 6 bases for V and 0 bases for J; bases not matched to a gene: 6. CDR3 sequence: CASSSGTGSSYNSPLHF. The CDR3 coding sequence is TGTGCCAGCAGCTCCGGGACAGGGAGCTCCTATAATTCACCCCTCCACTTT.

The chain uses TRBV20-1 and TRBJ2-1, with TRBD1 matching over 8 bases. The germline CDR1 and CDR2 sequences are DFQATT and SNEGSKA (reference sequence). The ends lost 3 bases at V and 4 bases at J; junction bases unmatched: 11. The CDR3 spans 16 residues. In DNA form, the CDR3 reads TGCAGTGCTAGCCCCCGACAGGGGATGGGTTACAATGAGCAGTTCTTC. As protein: CSASPRQGMGYNEQFF.

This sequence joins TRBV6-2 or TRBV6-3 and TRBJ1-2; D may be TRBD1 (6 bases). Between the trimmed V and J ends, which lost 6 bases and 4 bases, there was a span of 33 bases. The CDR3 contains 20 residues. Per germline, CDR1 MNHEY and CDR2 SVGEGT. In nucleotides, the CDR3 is TGTGCCAGCAGATCCGTTTTAGATCCGGTGCAGGGGACACGGATCTATGGCTACACCTTC. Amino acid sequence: CASRSVLDPVQGTRIYGYTF.

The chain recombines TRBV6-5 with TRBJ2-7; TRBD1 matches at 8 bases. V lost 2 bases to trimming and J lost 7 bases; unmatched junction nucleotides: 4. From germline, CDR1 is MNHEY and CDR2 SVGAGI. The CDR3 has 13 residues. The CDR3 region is CASSYMTGEEQYF. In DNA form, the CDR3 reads TGTGCCAGCAGTTACATGACAGGGGAGGAGCAGTACTTC.

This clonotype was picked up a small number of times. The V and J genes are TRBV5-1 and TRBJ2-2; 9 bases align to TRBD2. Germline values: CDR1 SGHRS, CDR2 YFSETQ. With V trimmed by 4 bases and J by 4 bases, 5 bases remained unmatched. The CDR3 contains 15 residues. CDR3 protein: CASSAGTSSTGELFF. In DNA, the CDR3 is TGCGCCAGCAGCGCTGGGACTAGCAGCACCGGGGAGCTGTTTTTT.

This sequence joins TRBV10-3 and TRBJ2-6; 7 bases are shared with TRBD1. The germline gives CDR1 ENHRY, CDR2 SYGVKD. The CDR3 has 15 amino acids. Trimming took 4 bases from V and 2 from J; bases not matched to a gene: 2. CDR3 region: CAISAQGTGANVLTF. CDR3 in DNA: TGTGCCATCAGTGCACAGGGGACTGGGGCCAACGTCCTGACTTTC.

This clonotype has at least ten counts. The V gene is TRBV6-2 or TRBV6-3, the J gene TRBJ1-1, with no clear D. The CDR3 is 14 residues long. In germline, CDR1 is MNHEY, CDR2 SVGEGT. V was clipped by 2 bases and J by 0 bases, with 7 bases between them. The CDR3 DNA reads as TGTGCCAGCAGTTACAGGACCATGAACACTGAAGCTTTCTTT. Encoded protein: CASSYRTMNTEAFF.

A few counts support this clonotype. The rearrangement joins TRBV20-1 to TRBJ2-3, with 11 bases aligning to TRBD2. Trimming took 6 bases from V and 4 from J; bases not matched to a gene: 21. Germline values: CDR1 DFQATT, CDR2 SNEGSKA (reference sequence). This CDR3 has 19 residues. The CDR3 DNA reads TGCAGTGCGCGAGTGAAACTTAGCGGGAGGGCCTCTTTTGCAGATACGCAGTATTTT. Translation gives CSARVKLSGRASFADTQYF.

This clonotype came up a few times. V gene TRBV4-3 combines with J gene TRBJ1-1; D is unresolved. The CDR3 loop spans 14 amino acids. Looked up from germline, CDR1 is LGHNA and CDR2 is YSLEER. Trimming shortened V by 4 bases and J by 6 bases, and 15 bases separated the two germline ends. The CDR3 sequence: CASSPGYDGSEAFF. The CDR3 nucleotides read TGCGCCAGCAGCCCGGGGTACGATGGGTCTGAAGCTTTCTTT.